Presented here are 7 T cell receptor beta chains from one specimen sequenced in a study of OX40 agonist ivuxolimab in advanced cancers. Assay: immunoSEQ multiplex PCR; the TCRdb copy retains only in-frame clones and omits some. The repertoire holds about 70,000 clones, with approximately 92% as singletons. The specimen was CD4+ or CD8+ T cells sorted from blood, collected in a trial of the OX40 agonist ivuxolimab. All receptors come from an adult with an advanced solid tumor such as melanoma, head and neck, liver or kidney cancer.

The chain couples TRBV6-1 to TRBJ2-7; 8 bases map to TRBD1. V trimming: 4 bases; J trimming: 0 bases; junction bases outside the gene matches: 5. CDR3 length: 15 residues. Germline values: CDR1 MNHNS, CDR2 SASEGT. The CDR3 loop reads CASSVGTGSSYEQYF. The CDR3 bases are TGTGCCAGCAGTGTCGGGACAGGCAGCTCCTACGAGCAGTACTTC.

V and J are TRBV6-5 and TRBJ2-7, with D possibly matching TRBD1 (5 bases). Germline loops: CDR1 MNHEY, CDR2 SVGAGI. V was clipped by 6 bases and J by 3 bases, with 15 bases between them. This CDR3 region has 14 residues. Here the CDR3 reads CASRRQMFNYEQYF. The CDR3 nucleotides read TGTGCCAGCAGACGACAGATGTTCAACTACGAGCAGTACTTC.

The CDR3 DNA follows: TGTGCCAGCAGTTCCGAGCGGGACTTATATTATAATGAGCAGTTCTTC. It translates to CASSSERDLYYNEQFF. This sequence joins TRBV6-5 and TRBJ2-1; 7 bases match TRBD2. Trimming at V came to 4 bases and at J to 7 bases, leaving 13 bases not matched to a gene. The CDR3 loop spans 16 amino acids. From germline, CDR1 is MNHEY and CDR2 SVGAGI.

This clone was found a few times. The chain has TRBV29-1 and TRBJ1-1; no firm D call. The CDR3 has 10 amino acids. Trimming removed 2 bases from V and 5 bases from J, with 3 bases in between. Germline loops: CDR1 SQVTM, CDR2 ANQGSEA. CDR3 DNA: TGCAGCGTTGAATTTACTGAAGCTTTCTTT. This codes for CSVEFTEAFF.

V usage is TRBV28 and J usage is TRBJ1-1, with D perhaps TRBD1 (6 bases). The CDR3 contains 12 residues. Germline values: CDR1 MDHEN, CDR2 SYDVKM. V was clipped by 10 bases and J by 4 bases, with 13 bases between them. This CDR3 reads CATYRVGTEAFF. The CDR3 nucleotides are TGTGCCACCTACAGGGTCGGCACTGAAGCTTTCTTT. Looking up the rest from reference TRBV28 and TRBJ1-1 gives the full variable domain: DVKVTQSSRYLVKRTGEKVFLECVQDMDHENMFWYRQDPGLGLRLIYFSYDVKMKEKGDIPEGYSVSREKKERFSLILESASTNQTSMYLCATYRVGTEAFFGQGTRLTVV.

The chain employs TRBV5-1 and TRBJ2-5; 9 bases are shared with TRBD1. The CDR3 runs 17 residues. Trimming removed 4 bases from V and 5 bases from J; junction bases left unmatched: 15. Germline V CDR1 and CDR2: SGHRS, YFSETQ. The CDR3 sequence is CASSLGQGFSQGETQYF. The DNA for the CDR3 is TGCGCCAGCAGCCTGGGACAGGGTTTCAGTCAGGGGGAGACCCAGTACTTC. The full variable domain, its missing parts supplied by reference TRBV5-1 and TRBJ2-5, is KAGVTQTPRYLIKTRGQQVTLSCSPISGHRSVSWYQQTPGQGLQFLFEYFSETQRNKGNFPGRFSGRQFSNSRSEMNVSTLELGDSALYLCASSLGQGFSQGETQYFGPGTRLLVL.

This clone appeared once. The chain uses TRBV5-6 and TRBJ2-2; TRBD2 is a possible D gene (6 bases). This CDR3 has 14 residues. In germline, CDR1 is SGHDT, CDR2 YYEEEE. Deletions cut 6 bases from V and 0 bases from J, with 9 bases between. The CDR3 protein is CASTSGPNTGELFF. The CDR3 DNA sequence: TGTGCCAGCACCAGCGGGCCGAACACCGGGGAGCTGTTTTTT.